The rows below give T cell receptor beta chains drawn from one sample of a study of blood T cell repertoires in COVID-19. The protocol was immunoSEQ multiplex PCR, while the TCRdb copy is restricted to in-frame clones and leaves out a portion. The data show about 460,000 clones, 75% to 90% seen once. The specimen was PBMCs or T cells enriched from blood (not recorded which). The source of these receptors is a woman aged 60 to 75 who had recovered from COVID-19. The CDR3 runs from the conserved cysteine through the conserved F or W. A D gene is named only where the DNA matches it firmly. Some rows mark clone size as missing; the rest say once, few, many or name a class of expanded clone.

abundance: .
j_gene: TRBJ2-5
v_gene: TRBV5-1
d_gene: .
CDR3aa: CASSLYFGGTEETQYF
CDR3nt: TGCGCCAGCAGCTTGTATTTCGGCGGGACCGAAGAGACCCAGTACTTC

abundance: .
j_gene: TRBJ2-1
v_gene: TRBV24-1
d_gene: .
CDR3aa: CATSDRTGSYNEQFF
CDR3nt: TGTGCCACCAGTGATCGCACAGGGTCCTACAATGAGCAGTTCTTC

abundance: .
j_gene: TRBJ1-1
v_gene: TRBV6-5
d_gene: TRBD1
CDR3aa: CASTNNRGQTEAFF
CDR3nt: TGTGCCAGCACGAATAACAGGGGGCAAACTGAAGCTTTCTTT

abundance: .
j_gene: TRBJ1-3
v_gene: TRBV6-5
d_gene: .
CDR3aa: CASATHASGNTIYF
CDR3nt: TGTGCCAGCGCGACTCACGCCTCTGGAAACACCATATATTTT

abundance: .
j_gene: TRBJ2-1
v_gene: TRBV7-2
d_gene: .
CDR3aa: CASSLLPSSYNEQFF
CDR3nt: TGTGCCAGCAGCTTACTTCCCAGCTCCTACAATGAGCAGTTCTTC

abundance: .
j_gene: TRBJ1-1
v_gene: TRBV18
d_gene: .
CDR3aa: CASSPPRLLGGTEAFF
CDR3nt: TGTGCCAGCTCACCACCCAGACTGCTGGGGGGCACTGAAGCTTTCTTT

abundance: .
j_gene: TRBJ2-2
v_gene: TRBV21-1
d_gene: .
CDR3aa: CARYRGRTGELFF
CDR3nt: TGTGCCAGGTACAGGGGGCGGACCGGGGAGCTGTTTTTT

abundance: .
j_gene: TRBJ1-5
v_gene: TRBV2
d_gene: TRBD1
CDR3aa: CASSPGQGSQPQHF
CDR3nt: TGTGCCAGCAGTCCGGGACAGGGGAGCCAGCCCCAGCATTTT

abundance: .
j_gene: TRBJ2-4
v_gene: TRBV5-6
d_gene: .
CDR3aa: CASSLSSRDIQYF
CDR3nt: TGTGCCAGCAGCTTGTCTTCCCGGGACATTCAGTACTTC

abundance: .
j_gene: TRBJ1-1
v_gene: TRBV28
d_gene: TRBD1
CDR3aa: CASSLGEQGTDTEAFF
CDR3nt: TGTGCCAGCAGTTTAGGGGAACAGGGGACTGACACTGAAGCTTTCTTT

abundance: .
j_gene: TRBJ2-7
v_gene: TRBV14
d_gene: .
CDR3aa: CASSQRGAVGRGSYEQYF
CDR3nt: TGTGCCAGCAGCCAAAGGGGGGCTGTTGGGAGGGGCTCCTACGAGCAGTACTTC

abundance: .
j_gene: TRBJ1-1
v_gene: TRBV27
d_gene: TRBD1
CDR3aa: CASSPQGKGMNTEAFF
CDR3nt: TGTGCCAGCAGCCCACAGGGGAAGGGAATGAACACTGAAGCTTTCTTT

abundance: .
j_gene: TRBJ2-7
v_gene: TRBV27
d_gene: TRBD2
CDR3aa: CASSSAPPGGPREQYF
CDR3nt: TGTGCCAGCAGTTCCGCCCCCCCGGGGGGGCCGAGAGAGCAGTACTTC

abundance: .
j_gene: TRBJ2-3
v_gene: TRBV2
d_gene: .
CDR3aa: CASSVMGAGDTQYF
CDR3nt: TGTGCCAGCAGTGTTATGGGGGCTGGAGATACGCAGTATTTT

abundance: .
j_gene: TRBJ2-1
v_gene: TRBV2
d_gene: .
CDR3aa: CASSGDEQFF
CDR3nt: TGTGCCAGCAGCGGGGATGAGCAGTTCTTC

abundance: .
j_gene: TRBJ2-7
v_gene: TRBV18
d_gene: .
CDR3aa: CASSPDRTSYEQYF
CDR3nt: TGTGCCAGCTCACCAGACAGAACTTCCTACGAGCAGTACTTC

abundance: .
j_gene: TRBJ2-3
v_gene: TRBV5-1
d_gene: .
CDR3aa: CASSLQQASTDTQYF
CDR3nt: TGCGCCAGCAGCTTGCAACAGGCTAGCACAGATACGCAGTATTTT

abundance: .
j_gene: TRBJ2-1
v_gene: TRBV5-1
d_gene: .
CDR3aa: CASSFPPGNEQFF
CDR3nt: TGCGCCAGCAGCTTCCCCCCGGGAAATGAGCAGTTCTTC

abundance: .
j_gene: TRBJ1-1
v_gene: TRBV4-1
d_gene: .
CDR3aa: CASSPQVSGTNTEAFF
CDR3nt: TGCGCCAGCAGCCCCCAGGTTAGCGGGACGAACACTGAAGCTTTCTTT

abundance: .
j_gene: TRBJ2-3
v_gene: TRBV5-1
d_gene: TRBD1
CDR3aa: CASSQGTGWGSSTDTQYF
CDR3nt: TGCGCCAGCAGCCAAGGGACAGGCTGGGGCTCTAGCACAGATACGCAGTATTTT

abundance: .
j_gene: TRBJ1-5
v_gene: TRBV19
d_gene: .
CDR3aa: CASSIDPSAGSHNQPQHF
CDR3nt: TGTGCCAGTAGTATAGATCCTTCTGCGGGATCCCACAATCAGCCCCAGCATTTT

abundance: .
j_gene: TRBJ2-2
v_gene: TRBV9
d_gene: TRBD1
CDR3aa: CASSIGTALTGELFF
CDR3nt: TGTGCCAGCAGTATAGGGACAGCGCTCACCGGGGAGCTGTTTTTT

abundance: .
j_gene: TRBJ1-2
v_gene: TRBV2
d_gene: TRBD1
CDR3aa: CASSAWDRGPDYGYTF
CDR3nt: TGTGCCAGCAGCGCCTGGGACAGGGGGCCGGACTATGGCTACACCTTC

abundance: .
j_gene: TRBJ2-2
v_gene: TRBV6-2/TRBV6-3
d_gene: .
CDR3aa: CASSLGGTGELFF
CDR3nt: TGTGCCAGCAGCTTAGGGGGCACCGGGGAGCTGTTTTTT

abundance: once
j_gene: TRBJ1-2
v_gene: TRBV9
d_gene: .
CDR3aa: CASSVDGRNYGYTF
CDR3nt: TGTGCCAGCAGCGTAGATGGCAGGAACTATGGCTACACCTTC